A selection of T cell receptor beta chains follows, all from one sample in a study of CD8 T cells in ankylosing spondylitis. TCRdb re-called the 5' RACE reads through MiXCR, storing one row per CDR3 protein. This table has 500,000 to 550,000 distinct CDR3 sequences, roughly 13% appearing once. The sequencing sample was made of blood, either unsorted or a sorted T cell fraction (not recorded which). Source of these receptors: a male donor with ankylosing spondylitis. Each CDR3 is given with its conserved first and last residue. D genes are given only for firm matches. Clone size is shown for a subset of rows, as once, few, many or a class of expanded clone.

v_gene,d_gene,j_gene,abundance,CDR3nt,CDR3aa
TRBV20-1,TRBD2,TRBJ2-1,few,TGCAGTGCTAGAGCTAGCGGGAGACTCTACAATGAGCAGTTCTTC,CSARASGRLYNEQFF
TRBV4-1,.,TRBJ1-5,many,TGCGCCAGCAGCCCCAGGGGAAGTAGCGGCAATCAGCCCCAGCATTTT,CASSPRGSSGNQPQHF
TRBV6-1,.,TRBJ2-1,few,TGTGCCAGCAGCCGACTGACTCGCACCCACAATGAGCAGTTCTTC,CASSRLTRTHNEQFF
TRBV20-1,.,TRBJ2-2,.,TGCAGTGCCTTAGCACCGAACACCGGGGAGCTGTTTTTT,CSALAPNTGELFF
TRBV2,.,TRBJ1-5,few,TGTGCCAGCAGGGCGGACAATTGGGGTCAGCCCCAGCATTTT,CASRADNWGQPQHF
TRBV12-3/TRBV12-4,TRBD1,TRBJ1-3,few,TGTGCCAGCAGTACAAGTCCCGGGACAGGGGTCTCGGTAGGAAACACCATATATTTT,CASSTSPGTGVSVGNTIYF
TRBV14,TRBD1,TRBJ1-6,.,TGTGCCAGCAGCCGGTCCGGGACAGGGGCTTCACCCCTCCACTTT,CASSRSGTGASPLHF
TRBV5-1,.,TRBJ1-6,.,TGCGCCAGCAGGAGGGGGGCAAACGATAATTCACCCCTCCACTTT,CASRRGANDNSPLHF
TRBV5-1,TRBD1,TRBJ1-4,few,TGCGCCAGCAGCGGGAGGGAACCAGGGGGCATCAGAACTAATGAAAAACTGTTTTTT,CASSGREPGGIRTNEKLFF
TRBV11-2,.,TRBJ2-1,many,TGTGCCAGCCGGAGGTCCTACAATGAGCAGTTCTTC,CASRRSYNEQFF
TRBV5-1,.,TRBJ2-1,.,TGCGCCAGCAGCAGGACCCCGGGACCAGACAATGAGCAGTTCTTC,CASSRTPGPDNEQFF
TRBV5-1,.,TRBJ2-7,.,TGCGCCAGCAGCTCAACAGGGGGCGGGAGGCGTTACGAGCAGTACTTC,CASSSTGGGRRYEQYF
TRBV7-9,.,TRBJ2-1,.,TGTGCCAGCAGCCTGCGTGTAACTCACAATGAGCAGTTCTTC,CASSLRVTHNEQFF
TRBV5-5,.,TRBJ2-7,.,TGTGCCAGCAGCTTTAACAATGTGGGATACGAGCAGTACTTC,CASSFNNVGYEQYF
TRBV6-5,.,TRBJ2-1,many,TGTGCCAGCAGTTACCGCACGGACAGTTACAATGAGCAGTTCTTC,CASSYRTDSYNEQFF
TRBV6-1,.,TRBJ1-5,few,TGTGCCAGCACCCGTAGGCAGGGAAATCAGCCCCAGCATTTT,CASTRRQGNQPQHF
TRBV29-1,TRBD1,TRBJ1-2,many,TGCAGCGTTGAAAGGGACAGGGGAGGCTACACCTTC,CSVERDRGGYTF
TRBV5-5,.,TRBJ2-7,.,TGTGCCAGCAGCTTGGTTAGGACTTCAGGCTACGAGCAGTACTTC,CASSLVRTSGYEQYF
TRBV9,TRBD1,TRBJ2-6,once,TGTGCCAGCAGCCCATGGACAGGGGCTGGGGCCAACGTCCTGACTTTC,CASSPWTGAGANVLTF
TRBV10-1,TRBD1,TRBJ1-1,many,TGCGCCAGCAGTGTCCAAAGGGACAGGGACACTGAAGCTTTCTTT,CASSVQRDRDTEAFF
TRBV24-1,TRBD1,TRBJ2-2,few,TGTGCCACCAGTGATCCCACGACAGGGCAGCCCGGGGAGCTGTTTTTT,CATSDPTTGQPGELFF
TRBV20-1,.,TRBJ2-5,.,TGCAGTGCTAGAGGTGGAGCGGCCGAAGAGACCCAGTACTTC,CSARGGAAEETQYF
TRBV4-1,.,TRBJ2-7,.,TGCACCAGCAGCCCACAGGTCTTAGCGGCCTACGAGCAGTACTTC,CTSSPQVLAAYEQYF
TRBV12-5,.,TRBJ1-6,few,TGTGCTAGTGGAATGGATAATTCACCCCTCCACTTT,CASGMDNSPLHF
TRBV3-1,TRBD2,TRBJ2-1,few,TGTGCCAGCAGCCCCCGGACTAGCGGGAGTTGGTCCTACAATGAGCAGTTCTTC,CASSPRTSGSWSYNEQFF
TRBV6-4,TRBD2,TRBJ2-2,.,TGTGCCAGCAGTCCCGGGACTAGAAGGACCGGGGAGCTGTTTTTT,CASSPGTRRTGELFF
TRBV12-3/TRBV12-4,.,TRBJ1-1,few,TGTGCCAGCAGTACAGCAGGGTCAGCTTTCTTT,CASSTAGSAFF
TRBV20-1,.,TRBJ2-7,.,TGCAGTGTTGGAGGGGAAGTCTACGAGCAGTACTTC,CSVGGEVYEQYF
TRBV20-1,.,TRBJ2-1,.,TGCAGTGCCCGGGACCTCTCCTACAATGAGCAGTTCTTC,CSARDLSYNEQFF
TRBV24-1,TRBD2,TRBJ2-3,many,TGTGCCACCAGTGACCACTCCGGGGAGGGCTCAGGTGGCACAGATACGCAGTATTTT,CATSDHSGEGSGGTDTQYF
TRBV12-3/TRBV12-4,TRBD2,TRBJ2-1,few,TGTGCCAGCAGTGGGACTAGCGGGAAGTACAATGAGCAGTTCTTC,CASSGTSGKYNEQFF
TRBV12-3/TRBV12-4,.,TRBJ1-6,.,TGTGCCAGCACCGCGACGGGTTGGGATAATTCACCCCTCCACTTT,CASTATGWDNSPLHF
TRBV20-1,TRBD2,TRBJ2-1,.,TGCAGTGCCCCCGTGCTAGCGGGGAGCTCCTACAATGAGCAGTTCTTC,CSAPVLAGSSYNEQFF
TRBV6-6,TRBD1,TRBJ1-1,few,TGTGCCAGCAGCCCCAGGGACAGGCACGCTTTCTTT,CASSPRDRHAFF
TRBV24-1,.,TRBJ2-1,.,TGTGCCACCAGTGATTTAGTAGCGGAAGACTACAATGAGCAGTTCTTC,CATSDLVAEDYNEQFF